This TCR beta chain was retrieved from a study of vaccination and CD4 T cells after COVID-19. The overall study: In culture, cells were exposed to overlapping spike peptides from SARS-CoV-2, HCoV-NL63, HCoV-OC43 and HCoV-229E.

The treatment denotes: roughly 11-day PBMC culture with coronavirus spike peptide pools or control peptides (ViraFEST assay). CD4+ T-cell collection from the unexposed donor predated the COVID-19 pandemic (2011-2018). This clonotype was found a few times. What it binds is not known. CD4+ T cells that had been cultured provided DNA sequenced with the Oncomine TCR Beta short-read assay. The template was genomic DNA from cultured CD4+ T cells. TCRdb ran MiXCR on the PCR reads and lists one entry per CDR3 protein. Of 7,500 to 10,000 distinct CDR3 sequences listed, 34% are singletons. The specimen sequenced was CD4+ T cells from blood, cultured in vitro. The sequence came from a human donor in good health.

The CDR3 coding sequence is TGTGCCAGCAGCCTTATAGCGGGACAGTCCTACAATGAGCAGTTCTTC. It yields the protein CASSLIAGQSYNEQFF. V usage is TRBV7-3 and J usage is TRBJ2-1; TRBD2 is a possible D gene (8 bases). The CDR3 runs 16 residues. V lost 5 bases and J lost 1, with 15 bases in between. Germline lookup yields CDR1 SGHTA and CDR2 FQGTGA.